This T cell receptor (beta chain) derives from a study of control samples from healthy donors and cancer patients. Measured with immunoSEQ multiplex PCR; TCRdb has only the in-frame clones, and not every one. The sample yields over 100,000 clones, 90% seen once. This CDR3 is 15 amino acids long. The V segment lost 3 bases and the J segment 2 bases; nucleotides outside the gene matches: 5. CDR1 SNHLY and CDR2 FYNNEI come from the germline V gene. The sequence was obtained from a human donor in good health. The donor label of this sample is uncertain. The material sequenced was blood. J is TRBJ2-7 and V is TRBV2; 9 bases agree with TRBD1. For the CDR3, the DNA is TGTGCCAGCAGTGATAAGGGACAGGGACCCTACGAGCAGTACTTC. This codes for CASSDKGQGPYEQYF.